This is a list of T cell receptor beta chains from one sample in a study of cytotoxic CD8 clonotypes in ibrutinib-treated CLL. Some clones are missing from TCRdb's copy, which holds only in-frame ones; the method was immunoSEQ multiplex PCR. The table lists some 150,000 clones, 79% of them singletons. Sequencing used PBMCs, obtained after 12 months of ibrutinib treatment. All receptors come from a human donor with chronic lymphocytic leukemia. Both conserved end residues are part of each CDR3. The D gene is left open where the match is weak. Size is stated for part of the rows, as once, few or many counts, or as a class when the clone is expanded.

j_gene | len | v_gene | d_gene | abundance | CDR3aa | CDR3nt
TRBJ1-5 | 16 | TRBV19 | TRBD1 | . | CASSIRGLFSNQPQHF | TGTGCCAGTAGTATCAGGGGGCTTTTTAGCAATCAGCCCCAGCATTTT
TRBJ2-1 | 15 | TRBV12-5 | . | . | CASGGTRIGYNEQFF | TGTGCTAGTGGTGGGACTCGAATTGGGTACAATGAGCAGTTCTTC
TRBJ1-2 | 13 | TRBV6-5 | . | . | CASGQGFNYGYTF | TGTGCCAGCGGGCAGGGATTTAACTATGGCTACACCTTC
TRBJ2-7 | 15 | TRBV5-1 | . | . | CASSLYGGERNEQYF | TGCGCCAGCAGCTTGTACGGGGGCGAGAGGAACGAGCAGTACTTC
TRBJ2-5 | 15 | TRBV7-2 | . | . | CASSLLTRGGRAQYF | TGTGCCAGCAGCTTATTGACTAGAGGGGGGAGGGCCCAGTACTTC
TRBJ2-2 | 14 | TRBV7-2 | . | . | CASSSYRVGGELFF | TGTGCCAGCAGCTCCTACAGGGTCGGCGGGGAGCTGTTTTTT
TRBJ2-1 | 16 | TRBV6-5 | TRBD2 | . | CASSSLAGTLLDEQFF | TGTGCCAGCAGTTCCCTAGCGGGTACCCTCCTGGATGAGCAGTTCTTC
TRBJ2-4 | 14 | TRBV11-1 | . | . | CASSLDLGADIQYF | TGTGCCAGCAGCTTAGATTTGGGGGCTGACATTCAGTACTTC
TRBJ2-2 | 15 | TRBV30 | . | . | CAWNLAGPNTGELFF | TGTGCCTGGAATCTGGCGGGACCGAACACCGGGGAGCTGTTTTTT
TRBJ2-5 | 14 | TRBV18 | . | . | CASSPPTDRRTQYF | TGTGCCAGCTCACCACCAACAGATCGAAGGACCCAGTACTTC
TRBJ2-7 | 15 | TRBV13 | TRBD1 | . | CASSLRDRSSYEQYF | TGTGCCAGCAGCTTACGGGACAGGAGCTCCTACGAGCAGTACTTC
TRBJ2-5 | 15 | TRBV5-4 | . | . | CASSFKGVLWETQYF | TGTGCCAGCAGCTTTAAAGGGGTTTTGTGGGAGACCCAGTACTTC
TRBJ1-1 | 14 | TRBV7-9 | . | few | CASSSDSMNTEAFF | TGTGCCAGCAGCTCCGACAGTATGAACACTGAAGCTTTCTTT
TRBJ2-1 | 15 | TRBV10-2 | . | . | CASSFRYEANNEQFF | TGCGCCAGCAGTTTTCGGTACGAAGCTAACAATGAGCAGTTCTTC
TRBJ1-2 | 16 | TRBV28 | . | . | CASSFQGSRMDYGYTF | TGTGCCAGCAGTTTCCAGGGATCAAGGATGGACTATGGCTACACCTTC
TRBJ2-7 | 13 | TRBV6-5 | . | . | CASGDGPPYEQYF | TGTGCCAGCGGGGACGGTCCGCCCTACGAGCAGTACTTC
TRBJ2-1 | 16 | TRBV25-1 | TRBD2 | . | CASSPLHPPSGGEQFF | TGTGCCAGCAGTCCGCTACACCCCCCTAGCGGAGGTGAGCAGTTCTTC
TRBJ2-3 | 16 | TRBV11-2 | . | . | CASSFIADTSTDTQYF | TGTGCCAGCAGCTTCATAGCAGATACTAGCACAGATACGCAGTATTTT
TRBJ1-1 | 11 | TRBV5-5 | . | . | CASTHPTEAFF | TGTGCCAGCACCCATCCTACTGAAGCTTTCTTT
TRBJ2-2 | 13 | TRBV9 | . | . | CASSLRQTGELFF | TGTGCCAGCAGCCTCAGACAGACCGGGGAGCTGTTTTTT
TRBJ1-3 | 13 | TRBV7-2 | . | few | CASMVPEGNTIYF | TGTGCCAGCATGGTCCCTGAGGGAAACACCATATATTTT
TRBJ2-7 | 15 | TRBV2 | . | . | CASRGSPGRIYEQYF | TGTGCCAGCAGGGGGAGTCCGGGACGGATCTACGAGCAGTACTTC
TRBJ2-7 | 13 | TRBV10-3 | . | . | CAISEFGAPEQYF | TGTGCCATCAGTGAGTTCGGGGCCCCCGAGCAGTACTTC
TRBJ1-2 | 15 | TRBV28 | . | . | CASSSSGTGNYGYTF | TGTGCCAGCAGTTCGTCCGGGACGGGTAACTATGGCTACACCTTC
TRBJ2-1 | 16 | TRBV30 | TRBD2 | . | CAWSVLREGLYNEQFF | TGTGCCTGGAGTGTATTGCGGGAGGGACTTTACAATGAGCAGTTCTTC
TRBJ1-4 | 14 | TRBV30 | TRBD1 | . | CAWSEGQGARTVFF | TGTGCCTGGAGTGAGGGACAGGGGGCTCGTACGGTGTTTTTT
TRBJ1-1 | 14 | TRBV11-3 | TRBD1 | once | CASSAGQVNTEAFF | TGTGCCAGCAGCGCCGGACAGGTGAACACTGAAGCTTTCTTT
TRBJ1-2 | 15 | TRBV4-1 | . | . | CASSHGPEGQNGYTF | TGCGCCAGCAGCCATGGTCCCGAGGGGCAGAATGGCTACACCTTC
TRBJ2-7 | 16 | TRBV4-2 | . | . | CASSQESGSANYEQYF | TGTGCCAGCAGCCAAGAAAGTGGGTCCGCAAACTACGAGCAGTACTTC
TRBJ2-7 | 14 | TRBV6-5 | . | . | CATQRGRSSYEQYF | TGTGCCACACAAAGGGGGAGAAGTTCCTACGAGCAGTACTTC
TRBJ1-2 | 14 | TRBV11-1 | TRBD1 | few | CASSRDRDRDGYTF | TGTGCCAGCAGCCGGGACAGGGATCGGGATGGCTACACCTTC
TRBJ1-2 | 14 | TRBV7-9 | . | . | CASSLGTANYGYTF | TGTGCCAGCAGCTTGGGGACGGCCAACTATGGCTACACCTTC
TRBJ2-1 | 20 | TRBV27 | TRBD2 | . | CASRKYPGGSGREGLNEQFF | TGTGCCAGCAGAAAATACCCCGGAGGGAGCGGGAGGGAGGGTCTAAATGAGCAGTTCTTC
TRBJ2-1 | 15 | TRBV25-1 | TRBD2 | . | CASSEAGGPYNEQFF | TGTGCCAGCAGTGAAGCGGGAGGTCCTTACAATGAGCAATTCTTC
TRBJ2-7 | 13 | TRBV4-2 | . | . | CASSQDEAYEQYF | TGTGCCAGCAGCCAAGATGAAGCCTACGAGCAGTACTTC
TRBJ1-4 | 15 | TRBV4-3 | . | once | CASSQDSGTNEKLFF | TGCGCCAGCAGCCAAGATTCGGGGACCAATGAAAAACTGTTTTTT
TRBJ2-1 | 12 | TRBV28 | . | few | CASSRSAWGQFF | TGTGCCAGCAGTCGGTCGGCCTGGGGGCAGTTCTTC
TRBJ2-7 | 13 | TRBV5-1 | . | . | CASSLAGFDEQYF | TGCGCCAGCAGCTTAGCAGGGTTCGACGAGCAGTACTTC
TRBJ2-2 | 13 | TRBV27 | . | . | CASSLGGTGELFF | TGTGCCAGCAGTTTGGGGGGCACCGGGGAGCTGTTTTTT
TRBJ1-1 | 13 | TRBV11-2 | . | . | CASSLGGNTEAFF | TGTGCCAGCAGCTTGGGTGGGAACACTGAAGCTTTCTTT
TRBJ1-5 | 14 | TRBV10-3 | . | few | CAISEIGPNQPQHF | TGTGCCATCAGTGAAATAGGACCCAATCAGCCCCAGCATTTT
TRBJ2-2 | 14 | TRBV30 | . | . | CAWSRGSYTGELFF | TGTGCCTGGAGTCGGGGGTCCTACACCGGGGAGCTGTTTTTT
TRBJ2-7 | 15 | TRBV9 | TRBD1 | once | CASSVTGAPAYEQYF | TGTGCCAGCAGCGTAACAGGGGCCCCGGCCTACGAGCAGTACTTC